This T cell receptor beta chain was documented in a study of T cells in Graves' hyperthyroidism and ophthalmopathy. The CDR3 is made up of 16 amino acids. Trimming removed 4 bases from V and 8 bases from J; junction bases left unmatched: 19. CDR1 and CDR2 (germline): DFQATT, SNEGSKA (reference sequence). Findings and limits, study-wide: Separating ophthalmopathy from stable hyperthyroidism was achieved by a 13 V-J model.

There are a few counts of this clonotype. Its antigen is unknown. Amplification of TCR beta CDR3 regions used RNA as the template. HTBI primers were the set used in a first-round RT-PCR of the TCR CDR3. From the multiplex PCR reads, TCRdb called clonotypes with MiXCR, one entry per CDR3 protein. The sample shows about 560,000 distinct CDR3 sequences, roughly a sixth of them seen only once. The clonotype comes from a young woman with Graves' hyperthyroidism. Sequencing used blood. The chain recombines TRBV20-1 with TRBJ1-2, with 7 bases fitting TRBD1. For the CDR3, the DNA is TGCAGTGCTAACCAACCGGGCCAGGGGGGAGTTTACGGCTACACCTTC. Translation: CSANQPGQGGVYGYTF.